The entry that follows covers one T cell receptor (beta chain) sequence. No antigen is known for it. PCR employed 60 Vbeta and 13 Jbeta primers. Using immunoSEQ multiplex PCR, the repertoire was profiled, and TCRdb retains in-frame clones only, with some absent. The sample records around 94,000 clones, approximately 71% being singletons. The V gene's germline CDR1 is SNHLY and CDR2 FYNNEI. The CDR3 extends over 14 amino acids. Trimming left V 0 bases short and J 7 bases short, with 10 bases between. The data were taken from a study of cytomegalovirus exposure and HLA in healthy donors. Study-wide points: Sequencing likely produced, as an artifact, a cluster of highly shared sequence variants.

The chain couples TRBV2 to TRBJ2-1; perhaps TRBD2 as D (5 bases). The TCR sequence derives from a male donor in good health and CMV-seropositive. The specimen was PBMCs. This CDR3 reads CASSEAGVYNEQFF. In DNA form, the CDR3 reads TGTGCCAGCAGTGAAGCGGGAGTCTATAATGAGCAGTTCTTC. The complete variable domain, with remaining parts taken from reference TRBV2 and TRBJ2-1, reads EPEVTQTPSHQVTQMGQEVILRCVPISNHLYFYWYRQILGQKVEFLVSFYNNEISEKSEIFDDQFSVERPDGSNFTLKIRSTKLEDSAMYFCASSEAGVYNEQFFGPGTRLTVL.